What follows are 23 T cell receptor beta chains derived from one specimen sequenced in a study of shared clonotypes between healthy human individuals. The table came from immunoSEQ multiplex PCR; TCRdb's copy has only in-frame clones and leaves some out. The sample holds around 1.1 million clones, approximately 80% seen once. The sample consisted of memory CD4+ T cells from PBMCs. The subset was: CD45RA-negative fraction. Every receptor here comes from a man between 18 and 29 years old in good health. Some clones in this sample may be carry-over from other donors' samples.

The chain links TRBV7-6 to TRBJ2-1; TRBD2 might be the D (5 bases). Trimming shortened V by 5 bases and J by 2 bases, and 13 bases separated the two germline ends. This CDR3 spans 15 amino acids. Germline V gene data show CDR1 as SGHVS and CDR2 as FNYEAQ. This CDR3 reads CASSRSYGAYNEQFF. The CDR3 nucleotides read TGTGCCAGCAGCCGAAGTTACGGGGCCTACAATGAGCAGTTCTTC. The full variable domain, completed using reference TRBV7-6 and TRBJ2-1, is GAGVSQSPRYKVTKRGQDVALRCDPISGHVSLYWYRQALGQGPEFLTYFNYEAQQDKSGLPNDRFSAERPEGSISTLTIQRTEQRDSAMYRCASSRSYGAYNEQFFGPGTRLTVL.

This chain links TRBV27 with TRBJ1-5, with D unresolved. The CDR3 consists of 11 residues. CDR1 and CDR2 (germline): MNHEY, SMNVEV (reference sequence). Trimming shortened V by 8 bases and J by 8 bases, and 10 bases separated the two germline ends. For the CDR3, the DNA is TGTGCCAGCGGACCAATCAAGCCCCAGCATTTT. Protein: CASGPIKPQHF.

J is TRBJ2-7 and V is TRBV2; D is ambiguous. Per the germline V gene, CDR1 is SNHLY and CDR2 is FYNNEI. The V end was cut by 4 bases, the J end by 0 bases, with 7 bases between. This CDR3 spans 13 amino acids. This CDR3 reads CASSVGVSYEQYF. In nucleotides, the CDR3 is TGTGCCAGCAGTGTTGGGGTCTCCTACGAGCAGTACTTC.

V usage is TRBV21-1 and J usage is TRBJ1-4. TRBV21-1 corresponds to a pseudogene. This CDR3 region has 18 residues. The CDR3 reads CASSPRELQCATNEKLFF. In DNA, the CDR3 is TGTGCCAGCAGCCCCCGGGAGCTACAATGCGCAACTAATGAAAAACTGTTTTTT.

V usage is TRBV28 and J usage is TRBJ2-7; D is perhaps TRBD2 (7 bases). V was pared by 1 base and J by 7 bases, with 17 bases between. Per the germline V gene, CDR1 is MDHEN and CDR2 is SYDVKM. This CDR3 contains 15 residues. Here the CDR3 DNA reads TGTGCCAGCAGTTTATCTAGGAGGGGGAGGGCTGAGCAGTACTTC. Its translation: CASSLSRRGRAEQYF.

This chain uses TRBV10-3 with TRBJ2-5; tentatively, D is TRBD1 or TRBD2 (5 bases each). Trimming shortened V by 4 bases and J by 5 bases, and 17 bases separated the two germline ends. The CDR3 has 15 residues. Germline CDR1 ENHRY, CDR2 SYGVKD. The CDR3 is CAISALRGTSETQYF. The CDR3 region has the DNA TGTGCCATCAGTGCCTTGAGGGGCACCTCGGAGACCCAGTACTTC.

This clone was seen repeatedly, ten times or more. Other nucleotide sequences from this sample produce the same CDR3. J is TRBJ2-1 and V is TRBV18, with 13 bases matching TRBD2. The V gene's germline CDR1 is KGHSH and CDR2 LQKENI. The V and J ends lost 2 bases and 7 bases, in that order; junction bases with no gene match: 2. This CDR3 has 15 amino acids. DNA for the CDR3: TGTGCCAGCTCACCAGGACTAGCGGGAGCTAATGAGCAGTTCTTC. Its protein is CASSPGLAGANEQFF.

The chain combines TRBV5-8 with TRBJ2-3; 11 nucleotides match TRBD2. The CDR3 consists of 17 residues. Germline V gene sequence: CDR1 SGHTS, CDR2 YDEGEE. V lost 2 bases, J lost 0 bases, and 5 bases stayed unmatched. The CDR3 DNA reads as TGTGCCAGCAGCTTTGGTTGGACTAGCGGGAGCACAGATACGCAGTATTTT. This translates into CASSFGWTSGSTDTQYF. The whole variable domain, filled in from reference TRBV5-8 and TRBJ2-3, reads EAGVTQSPTHLIKTRGQQATLRCSPISGHTSVYWYQQALGLGLQFLLWYDEGEERNRGNFPPRFSGRQFPNYSSELNVNALELEDSALYLCASSFGWTSGSTDTQYFGPGTRLTVL.

The chain links TRBV5-4 to TRBJ1-4; 7 bases map to TRBD1. The CDR3 is 16 residues long. The ends lost 4 bases at V and 7 bases at J; junction bases unmatched: 13. Germline CDR1 reads SGHNT; CDR2 reads YYREEE (reference sequence). CDR3 in amino acids: CASSRPNRGKGEKLFF. DNA for the CDR3: TGTGCCAGCAGCAGACCAAACAGGGGCAAAGGTGAAAAACTGTTTTTT.

This clone was detected only a few times. The CDR3 is CASSDQGGGETQYF. DNA of the CDR3: TGTGCCAGCAGTGATCAGGGAGGGGGCGAGACCCAGTACTTC. The chain is built from TRBV6-1 and TRBJ2-5; D is tentatively TRBD1 or TRBD2 (7 bases each). Trimming pared 3 bases from V and 5 bases from J, leaving 13 bases between. Germline V gene sequence: CDR1 MNHNS, CDR2 SASEGT. The CDR3 runs 14 residues.

This clone was seen at least ten times. The gene calls are TRBV7-9 and TRBJ2-7; D might be TRBD2 (6 bases). V was clipped by 4 bases and J by 0 bases, with 10 bases between them. This CDR3 spans 14 amino acids. The germline V gene encodes CDR1 SEHNR and CDR2 FQNEAQ (reference sequence). The CDR3 bases are TGTGCCAGCAGCTACCGGGAGAGCTCCTACGAGCAGTACTTC. It yields the protein CASSYRESSYEQYF.

V is TRBV4-3 and J is TRBJ1-2; 7 positions match TRBD1. The CDR3 extends over 14 amino acids. Germline-derived CDR1 and CDR2 are LGHNA and YSLEER. The V and J ends lost 0 bases and 4 bases, in that order; junction bases with no gene match: 2. The CDR3 region has the DNA TGCGCCAGCAGCCAAGATAGGGGGCCCTATGGCTACACCTTC. This codes for CASSQDRGPYGYTF.

The rearrangement uses TRBV7-9 and TRBJ1-4; D perhaps matches TRBD1 (5 bases). CDR1 SEHNR and CDR2 FQNEAQ come from the germline V gene (reference sequence). There are 14 residues in the CDR3. Between the trimmed V and J ends, which lost 5 bases and 8 bases, there was a span of 15 bases. The CDR3 loop reads CASSPFTGQEKLFF. The DNA of the CDR3 is TGTGCCAGCAGCCCGTTTACAGGTCAGGAAAAACTGTTTTTT.

The chain carries TRBV27 and TRBJ1-1; D call uncertain. The CDR3 is 14 residues long. Per the germline V gene, CDR1 is MNHEY and CDR2 is SMNVEV (reference sequence). V dropped 4 bases and J dropped 9 bases, with 18 bases sitting between them. CDR3 region: CASSSLGPLNQAFF. Written as DNA, the CDR3 is TGTGCCAGCAGTTCCCTAGGGCCATTGAACCAAGCTTTCTTT.

The J gene is TRBJ2-3, the V gene TRBV27; either TRBD1 or TRBD2 may supply D (5 bases each). Trimming took off 0 bases at V and 4 bases at J, with 17 bases between the two ends. This CDR3 comprises 17 residues. Germline CDR1 and CDR2: MNHEY and SMNVEV (reference sequence). The CDR3 DNA follows: TGTGCCAGCAGTTTATCGTACTGGACCCAGGGACCAGATACGCAGTATTTT. Residues: CASSLSYWTQGPDTQYF.

V and J are TRBV28 and TRBJ2-5, with 10 bases identical to TRBD1. The V segment lost 6 bases and the J segment 4 bases; nucleotides outside the gene matches: 8. CDR3 length: 15 residues. Germline V gene sequence: CDR1 MDHEN, CDR2 SYDVKM. In nucleotides, the CDR3 is TGTGCCAGCAGCCCCGGGACAGGGGTCCGAGAGACCCAGTACTTC. It is translated as CASSPGTGVRETQYF.

The rearrangement joins TRBV5-8 to TRBJ2-3; D might be TRBD1 or TRBD2, each matching 6 bases. The CDR3 totals 15 residues. Trimming left V 1 base short and J 0 bases short, with 9 bases between. Germline V lookup: CDR1 SGHTS, CDR2 YDEGEE. CDR3 in DNA: TGTGCCAGCAGCTTGAAAGGGGGGAGCACAGATACGCAGTATTTT. This sequence encodes CASSLKGGSTDTQYF.

This clone appeared a single time. The same CDR3 arises from other DNA sequences in this sample as well. This chain links TRBV11-3 with TRBJ2-1; D is uncertain. There are 13 residues in the CDR3. Germline CDR1 SGHNT, CDR2 YENEEA. Trimming removed 5 bases from V and 4 bases from J, with 9 bases in between. CDR3 residues: CASSPTGYNEQFF. The CDR3 bases are TGTGCCAGCAGCCCGACCGGTTACAATGAGCAGTTCTTC.

The gene calls are TRBV27 and TRBJ2-3; the match to TRBD2 covers 7 bases. Germline values: CDR1 MNHEY, CDR2 SMNVEV (reference sequence). This CDR3 is 15 amino acids long. V trimming: 10 bases; J trimming: 2 bases; junction bases outside the gene matches: 12. The CDR3 spells CATRRASGITDTQYF. The DNA for the CDR3 is TGTGCCACCCGCAGGGCTAGCGGTATCACAGATACGCAGTATTTT.

The CDR3: CASSRGDFSAQYF. The CDR3 DNA sequence: TGCGCCAGCAGCCGAGGGGACTTCTCCGCGCAGTATTTT. The J gene is TRBJ2-3, the V gene TRBV4-3; possible D gene TRBD2, 6 bases. This CDR3 is built from 13 residues. Deletions cut 4 bases from V and 10 bases from J, with 15 bases between. The germline gives CDR1 LGHNA, CDR2 YSLEER.

In the case of this clone: This clone may be a read error of a much larger clone one base away. At the DNA level, this CDR3 is encoded by other sequences in the same sample as well. The chain recombines TRBV28 with TRBJ2-3, with D unresolved. The CDR3 contains 11 residues. Per the germline V gene, CDR1 is MDHEN and CDR2 is SYDVKM. The V and J ends lost 6 bases and 3 bases respectively, with 4 bases between them. Written as DNA, the CDR3 is TGTGCCAGCAGCTATACAGATACGCAGTATTTT. This encodes CASSYTDTQYF.

In this sample, this clone turned up once. The rearrangement uses TRBV4-3 and TRBJ2-2; D ambiguous. The CDR3 has 16 residues. V lost 1 base to trimming and J lost 0 bases, with 9 bases between them. CDR1 and CDR2 (germline): LGHNA, YSLEER. The CDR3 sequence is CASSQGLTANTGELFF. The CDR3 DNA reads as TGCGCCAGCAGCCAAGGCCTCACCGCGAACACCGGGGAGCTGTTTTTT.

This chain joins TRBV27 and TRBJ1-1; 12 bases line up with TRBD1. Germline CDR1 and CDR2: MNHEY and SMNVEV (reference sequence). The V and J ends lost 9 bases and 1 base, in that order; junction bases with no gene match: 6. This CDR3 spans 15 amino acids. DNA of the CDR3: TGTGCCAGTAAGGGGACAGGGGGCAGGAACACTGAAGCTTTCTTT. Amino acids: CASKGTGGRNTEAFF.